A single sample gave rise to the 24 T cell receptor beta chains below, sequenced in a study of T cell responses to AZD1222 COVID-19 vaccine (dated by TCRdb to about 2021). The library was made by the immunoSEQ multiplex PCR assay. The clones in this table, taken by TCRdb from immuneACCESS, are in-frame only. Not every clone is retained; where verified, under half of the shortfall comes from an unresolved V gene, and the cause of the rest is unknown. The sample table shows about 75,000 clones, and approximately 88% are seen once. The ten largest clonotypes hold less than 12% of the sample. What the time point label conveys for this sample: about 28 days (+/-7) after the second vaccine dose. The sample's treatment or condition label, decoded: meningococcal conjugate vaccine given as trial control. The source was peripheral blood, collected 28 days after the second dose of the MenACWY control vaccine. These receptors all stem from an adult who received the MenACWY meningococcal vaccine as a control.

This clone was counted once. The chain couples TRBV19 to TRBJ2-3; D is possibly TRBD2 (5 bases). Germline V gives CDR1 LNHDA, CDR2 SQIVND (reference sequence). V was clipped by 6 bases and J by 0 bases, with 7 bases between them. This CDR3 has 13 amino acids. DNA for the CDR3: TGTGCCAGTAGCGGGGTTAGCACAGATACGCAGTATTTT. This sequence encodes CASSGVSTDTQYF.

The chain is built from TRBV5-1 and TRBJ2-7; 7 bases align to TRBD1. Germline V gives CDR1 SGHRS, CDR2 YFSETQ. V was pared by 4 bases and J by 5 bases, with 3 bases of the junction left unmatched. This CDR3 spans 12 amino acids. CDR3 coding DNA: TGCGCCAGCAGCCCCACAGGGGACGAGCAGTACTTC. Protein sequence: CASSPTGDEQYF.

With respect to this clone: Other nucleotide sequences from this sample produce the same CDR3. The chain is built from TRBV21-1 and TRBJ1-1. TRBV21-1 is a pseudogene segment. CDR3 size: 11 residues. CDR3 bases: TGTGCCAGCAGCAAGGGTACTGAAGCTTTCTTT. Its protein product is CASSKGTEAFF.

This clone has only a few counts. This chain uses TRBV24-1 with TRBJ1-6; no clear D. The CDR3 is 14 residues long. Germline loops: CDR1 KGHDR, CDR2 SFDVKD. V shed 7 bases and J shed 5 bases, with 11 bases lying between them. In DNA form, the CDR3 reads TGTGCCACCAGACCGGTGAGTAATAATTCACCCCTCCACTTT. As protein: CATRPVSNNSPLHF.

The CDR3 is CASSQGPDRGQPQHF. DNA of the CDR3: TGCGCCAGCAGCCAAGGCCCGGACAGGGGGCAACCCCAGCATTTT. The chain uses TRBV4-1 and TRBJ1-5, with 11 nucleotides matching TRBD1. Germline CDR1 MGHRA, CDR2 YSYEKL. The CDR3 is 15 amino acids. Unmatched junction bases numbered 6, after V lost 1 base and J lost 10 bases.

This sequence joins TRBV7-2 and TRBJ1-1; D is uncertain. V was cut by 2 bases and J by 7 bases, with 11 bases left in between. This CDR3 is 13 amino acids long. Germline values: CDR1 SGHTA, CDR2 FQGNSA. CDR3 sequence (DNA): TGTGCCAGCAGCTTAAAAGGGTTCGATGAAGCTTTCTTT. Its protein is CASSLKGFDEAFF.

This clone appeared a single time. This chain joins TRBV3-1 (or the pseudogene TRBV3-2) and TRBJ1-5; tentative D call: TRBD1 (6 bases). The CDR3 runs 14 residues. V was pared by 5 bases and J by 4 bases, with 12 bases between. Germline assignment: CDR1 LGHDT and CDR2 YNNKEL (reference sequence). The DNA for the CDR3 is TGTGCCAGCAGCTACAGGACAGCTAATCAGCCCCAGCATTTT. This codes for CASSYRTANQPQHF.

The rearrangement uses TRBV7-3 and TRBJ1-1; 9 nucleotides match TRBD1. The CDR3 is 16 residues long. CDR1 and CDR2 from the germline V gene are SGHTA and FQGTGA. The junction had 8 bases not matched to a gene; V was cut back by 2 bases and J by 4 bases. The chain's CDR3 is CASSLSSRQGGTEAFF. The CDR3 DNA follows: TGTGCCAGCAGCTTATCCTCCAGACAGGGGGGCACTGAAGCTTTCTTT.

The genes are TRBV28 and TRBJ2-2; D remains ambiguous. Germline V lookup: CDR1 MDHEN, CDR2 SYDVKM. The CDR3 covers 15 residues. The ends were cut back, 8 bases at V and 0 bases at J, with 13 bases in the middle. The CDR3 bases are TGTGCCAGCCAAACCGACCTTACGAACACCGGGGAGCTGTTTTTT. Translated, it gives CASQTDLTNTGELFF.

This chain uses TRBV7-8 with TRBJ1-3; D gene uncertain. The V end lost 1 base, the J end lost 0 bases, and 4 bases lay between the germline ends. Germline V gene data show CDR1 as SGHVS and CDR2 as FQNEAQ. The CDR3 sequence is 14 residues long. This CDR3 reads CASSLGPSGNTIYF. CDR3 DNA sequence: TGTGCCAGCAGCTTAGGTCCCTCTGGAAACACCATATATTTT.

V gene TRBV28 combines with J gene TRBJ2-7, with 7 positions matching TRBD2. V dropped 5 bases and J dropped 12; count of bases not matched to a gene: 7. Germline CDR1 MDHEN, CDR2 SYDVKM. The CDR3 is made up of 11 amino acids. CDR3 nucleotide sequence: TGTGCCAGCAGTGGGCGGACTAGAGGGTACTTC. Its protein is CASSGRTRGYF.

This chain links TRBV4-3 with TRBJ1-1; D not certain. The CDR3 length is 14 residues. Germline lookup yields CDR1 LGHNA and CDR2 YSLEER. Trimming pared 1 base from V and 5 bases from J, leaving 11 bases between. This CDR3 reads CASSQGRGRTEAFF. Here the CDR3 DNA reads TGCGCCAGCAGCCAAGGCCGAGGGAGGACTGAAGCTTTCTTT.

This clone appeared once. V gene TRBV7-3 combines with J gene TRBJ1-1; D gene ambiguous. Trimming cost V 1 base and J 1 base, with 7 bases left between them. CDR3 size: 14 residues. Germline loops: CDR1 SGHTA, CDR2 FQGTGA. The CDR3 reads CASSLMGGNTEAFF. In DNA form, the CDR3 reads TGTGCCAGCAGCTTAATGGGTGGGAACACTGAAGCTTTCTTT.

The chain recombines TRBV9 with TRBJ1-4; perhaps TRBD1 as D (6 bases). CDR1 is SGDLS and CDR2 is YYNGEE in the germline V gene. V was shortened by 4 bases and J by 4 bases, with 11 bases between the two germline ends. CDR3 length: 14 residues. In DNA, the CDR3 is TGTGCCAGCAGCCACGGACAGCTTAATGAAAAACTGTTTTTT. It codes for CASSHGQLNEKLFF.

The genes are TRBV2 and TRBJ1-6; D unclear. This CDR3 contains 14 residues. Germline CDR1 and CDR2: SNHLY and FYNNEI. V was shortened by 3 bases and J by 4 bases, with 7 bases between the two germline ends. CDR3: CASSDQRYNSPLHF. As DNA, the CDR3 is TGTGCCAGCAGTGACCAGAGGTATAATTCACCCCTCCACTTT.

The chain is built from TRBV2 and TRBJ2-3; the match to TRBD1 covers 8 bases. There are 13 residues in the CDR3. Germline V gene lookup returns CDR1 SNHLY and CDR2 FYNNEI. Losses at the gene ends were 5 bases for V and 5 bases for J; bases not matched to a gene: 3. CDR3 residues: CASSRTGIDTQYF. In DNA form, the CDR3 reads TGTGCCAGCAGTAGGACAGGGATAGATACGCAGTATTTT.

This chain connects TRBV6-6 to TRBJ1-5; D is possibly TRBD1 (5 bases). The CDR3 has 12 amino acids. In germline, CDR1 is MNHNY, CDR2 SVGAGI (reference sequence). V lost 4 bases to trimming and J lost 7 bases, with 8 bases between them. The CDR3 DNA reads TGTGCCAGCAGTTTAGGGGAGCAGCCCCAGCATTTT. This gives the protein CASSLGEQPQHF.

The V and J genes are TRBV30 and TRBJ1-1, with D possibly TRBD1 on 6 matching bases. The CDR3 consists of 13 residues. V was cut by 3 bases and J by 0 bases, with 8 bases left in between. The germline V gene encodes CDR1 GTSNPN and CDR2 SVGIG (reference sequence). CDR3 region: CAWSRDMNTEAFF. CDR3 in DNA: TGTGCCTGGAGCAGGGACATGAACACTGAAGCTTTCTTT. Full variable domain (outside the CDR3, taken from reference TRBV30 and TRBJ1-1): SQTIHQWPATLVQPVGSPLSLECTVEGTSNPNLYWYRQAAGRGLQLLFYSVGIGQISSEVPQNLSASRPQDRQFILSSKKLLLSDSGFYLCAWSRDMNTEAFFGQGTRLTVV.

In the case of this clone: One junction end does not reproduce the germline sequence, and a read error may be involved. V and J are TRBV6-2 or TRBV6-3 and TRBJ1-5, with 8 bases lining up with TRBD1. The CDR3 spans 16 residues. Germline V gene sequence: CDR1 MNHEY, CDR2 SVGEGT. CDR3 amino acids: CASSDSTGVDNQPQHF. For the CDR3, the DNA is TGTGCCAGCAGTGACTCGACAGGGGTTGACAATCAGCCCCAGCATTTT.

This clone was detected once. V and J are TRBV25-1 and TRBJ1-2; tentative D call: TRBD1 (6 bases). This CDR3 region has 12 residues. Germline lookup yields CDR1 MGHDK and CDR2 SYGVNS. V was trimmed by 4 bases and J by 7 bases, leaving 10 bases between them. This chain's CDR3 is CASSVGGRGYTF. In DNA form, the CDR3 reads TGTGCCAGCAGTGTGGGGGGCCGTGGCTACACCTTC.

The chain combines TRBV25-1 with TRBJ1-3; D uncertain. V lost 2 bases and J lost 4, with 15 bases in between. Germline lookup yields CDR1 MGHDK and CDR2 SYGVNS. This CDR3 has 16 amino acids. CDR3 coding DNA: TGTGCCAGCAGTGAACCGGGTCCTCTGTCGGGAAACACCATATATTTT. It translates to CASSEPGPLSGNTIYF.

The chain carries TRBV29-1 and TRBJ1-1; unclear D gene. There are 18 residues in the CDR3. The germline V gene encodes CDR1 SQVTM and CDR2 ANQGSEA. Trimming took 0 bases from V and 6 from J, leaving 26 bases between them. CDR3 protein: CSVEDQFEREALVAEAFF. The CDR3 DNA reads TGCAGCGTTGAAGATCAGTTTGAGCGGGAGGCACTAGTCGCTGAAGCTTTCTTT.

This chain links TRBV15 with TRBJ2-7; no firm D call. This CDR3 contains 13 residues. The germline CDR1 and CDR2 sequences are LNHNV and YYDKDF (reference sequence). Trimming took off 0 bases at V and 1 base at J, with 4 bases between the two ends. Here the CDR3 DNA reads TGTGCCACCAGCAGAGATAATTCCTACGAGCAGTACTTC. Translated, it gives CATSRDNSYEQYF.

This chain links TRBV30 with TRBJ1-2, with a weak D call TRBD1 (5 bases). This CDR3 has 15 residues. Trimming cost V 0 bases and J 5 bases, with 16 bases left between them. From germline, CDR1 is GTSNPN and CDR2 SVGIG (reference sequence). The CDR3 DNA reads TGTGCCTGGAGTGTACTGCGGGGCAACCTTTATGGCTACACCTTC. It yields the protein CAWSVLRGNLYGYTF.